The clone carrying this T cell receptor beta chain occurred once. Its target is unknown. Between the trimmed V and J ends, which lost 6 bases and 0 bases, there was a span of 12 bases. The germline V gene encodes CDR1 MNHNS and CDR2 SASEGT. CDR3 size: 15 residues. This sample was taken from a study of yellow fever vaccine responses in identical twins. Study-level results: Reported findings indicate that twins' vaccine T cell responses seemed partially convergent, partially personalized.

From the RT-PCR reads, TCRdb called clonotypes with MiXCR, one entry per CDR3 protein. The sample shows approximately 580 distinct CDR3 sequences, about 85% of them seen only once. The sequence was collected from a female donor who received the yellow fever vaccine. The chain employs TRBV6-1 and TRBJ1-5; D unclear. Sequencing used T cells from blood (PBMCs), unsorted or a sorted subset (not recorded which), obtained before or after yellow fever vaccination (not recorded which). The CDR3 DNA follows: TGTGCCAGCAGGGTACGAGATAATAGCAATCAGCCCCAGCATTTT. Translating it yields CASRVRDNSNQPQHF.